The entry below describes one TCR beta chain. Its antigen has not been determined. Base quality data are lacking; no much larger clone is found one base away. This entry is derived from a study of blood T cell repertoires in COVID-19 (dated by TCRdb to 2018 to 2021). As for the study more broadly: The collaborator samples originated in the United States, Italy and Spain and spanned the acute and convalescent phases of COVID-19. The prospective study material was composed of cDNA or gDNA derived from T cells, B-cell-depleted T cells, or PBMCs. Deeply sampled blood TCRbeta repertoires from subjects exposed to, actively infected with, or recovered from COVID-19 were included in the dataset. The repertoires were released in a freely available public database intended as a resource for research on the immune response to SARS-CoV-2. Samples were obtained from the ongoing ImmuneRACE study (first 160 participants) and from about 1,300 subjects provided by 6 global collaborators. A de-identified subject ID, COVID-19 status, age in years and sex were almost always included in the sample metadata. Where HLA class I and class II types were available, the types were taken from metadata supplied by the sample provider, not from assay-based typing.

In Seattle, one collaborating source enrolled patients while the infection was active and tracked those patients longitudinally over the course of disease. The collaborating institutions used their own protocols to collect whole blood in K2EDTA tubes. For TCRbeta analysis, collaborators shipped samples as frozen whole blood, isolated PBMCs, or DNA extracted from either of those sample types. The immunoSEQ Assay, a bias-controlled multiplex PCR, was used to amplify TCRbeta CDR3 regions from genomic DNA. Regarding the original processing steps: Nucleated cell counts per sample were estimated from amplification of reference gene primers within the assay. To quantify the absolute abundance of each unique TCRbeta CDR3 rearrangement, sequence reads were collapsed and filtered. For each sample, productive Simpson clonality was calculated as the square root of Simpson's diversity index over productive rearrangements. The table comes from immuneACCESS by way of TCRdb, which keeps in-frame sequences with V and J called. Part of the clones is missing from these tables; in studies checked, under half for an unresolved V gene and the rest for unknown reasons. V, J and clone size were drawn from that table, and D and trimming were deduced from the DNA. The sample table contains 40,000 to 60,000 clones; only one count was recorded for around 86% of them. The top ten constitute 2% to 2.5% of the sample.

Broad study findings and their caveats: Clinical and demographic metadata were provided uncurated, with the amount varying by source and participant.

Its CDR3 holds 15 amino acids, cysteine through phenylalanine. Left in the record is the CDR3 DNA by itself, 45 bases read in frame from the first base. Trimming removed 0 bases from V and 7 bases from J; the gene matches leave 7 bases unexplained. The germline V gene encodes CDR1 SNHLY and CDR2 FYNNEI. The rearrangement combines TRBV2 with TRBJ1-2; the junction holds 8 bases that match TRBD1. The source material was peripheral blood. This TCR was sampled from a woman aged 80 or older with COVID-19, enrolled during active disease. The DNA sequence is as follows: TGTGCCAGCAGTGAAGCTAGGCCAGGGGGCGGTGGCTACACCTTC. Translation gives CASSEARPGGGGYTF. With all but the CDR3 taken from the reference TRBV2 and TRBJ1-2 genes, the full variable domain is: EPEVTQTPSHQVTQMGQEVILRCVPISNHLYFYWYRQILGQKVEFLVSFYNNEISEKSEIFDDQFSVERPDGSNFTLKIRSTKLEDSAMYFCASSEARPGGGGYTFGSGTRLTVV.